The 24 T cell receptor beta chains listed next were all sequenced from one sample in a study of blood T cells in healthy people across ages. Sample-barcoded 5' priming and a J-beta primer mix drove a second PCR of roughly 7 to 11 cycles. TCRdb re-called the 5' RACE reads through MiXCR, storing one row per CDR3 protein. The sample has about a million distinct CDR3 sequences, roughly 51% seen once. The sample consisted of blood. The receptors derive from a woman aged 60-75 years in good health.

This clonotype was seen more than once but under ten times. The chain uses TRBV2 and TRBJ2-3, with 10 bases aligning to TRBD2. Losses at the gene ends were 7 bases for V and 0 bases for J; bases not matched to a gene: 10. Germline V gene sequence: CDR1 SNHLY, CDR2 FYNNEI. CDR3 length: 17 residues. CDR3 in DNA: TGTGCCAGCACTGGAATGGTACTAGCGGGGAGCACAGATACGCAGTATTTT. Translating it yields CASTGMVLAGSTDTQYF. The whole variable domain, remainder taken from reference TRBV2 and TRBJ2-3, is EPEVTQTPSHQVTQMGQEVILRCVPISNHLYFYWYRQILGQKVEFLVSFYNNEISEKSEIFDDQFSVERPDGSNFTLKIRSTKLEDSAMYFCASTGMVLAGSTDTQYFGPGTRLTVL.

The rearrangement uses TRBV5-1 and TRBJ1-1, with D tentatively TRBD1 (6 bases). This CDR3 region has 15 residues. V was cut by 5 bases and J by 3 bases, with 17 bases left in between. Germline CDR1 SGHRS, CDR2 YFSETQ. CDR3 amino acids: CASSSQGSLYTEAFF. The CDR3 region has the DNA TGCGCCAGCAGTTCCCAGGGGAGTTTGTACACTGAAGCTTTCTTT.

The CDR3 DNA sequence: TGTGCCAGCAGCTTAGCGGGGAGCCACAATGAGCAGTTCTTC. Its translation is CASSLAGSHNEQFF. The genes are TRBV7-9 and TRBJ2-1; tentative D call: TRBD2 (5 bases). V lost 0 bases to trimming and J lost 5 bases, with 8 bases between them. Germline CDR1 SEHNR, CDR2 FQNEAQ (reference sequence). The CDR3 covers 14 residues. Looking up the rest from reference TRBV7-9 and TRBJ2-1 gives the full variable domain: DTGVSQNPRHKITKRGQNVTFRCDPISEHNRLYWYRQTLGQGPEFLTYFQNEAQLEKSRLLSDRFSAERPKGSFSTLEIQRTEQGDSAMYLCASSLAGSHNEQFFGPGTRLTVL.

This clonotype was detected only a few times. The rearrangement joins TRBV6-4 to TRBJ2-1; D gene ambiguous. V was shortened by 0 bases and J by 7 bases, with 10 bases between the two germline ends. Germline V CDR1 and CDR2: MRHNA, SNTAGT. CDR3 length equals 14 residues. The CDR3 coding sequence is TGTGCCAGCAGTGACTCCCCCTTATCGAATGAGCAGTTCTTC. Translated, it gives CASSDSPLSNEQFF.

This clonotype has just a few counts. This chain joins TRBV12-3 or TRBV12-4 and TRBJ2-7; either TRBD1 or TRBD2 may fit D (6 bases each). V was cut by 6 bases and J by 2 bases, with 11 bases left in between. This CDR3 is built from 13 residues. For the CDR3, the DNA is TGTGCCAGCAGGGAGGGGGTCGCCTACGAGCAGTACTTC. Translation: CASREGVAYEQYF.

This clonotype has only a few counts. A read error may be the cause here, since a much bigger clone is one base away. The J gene is TRBJ2-3, the V gene TRBV6-6; D ambiguous. The CDR3 sequence is 14 residues long. Germline values: CDR1 MNHNY, CDR2 SVGAGI (reference sequence). V was shortened by 6 bases and J by 0 bases, with 10 bases between the two germline ends. CDR3 residues: CASSVRLSTDTQYF. The CDR3 coding sequence is TGTGCCAGCAGCGTCCGTCTGAGCACAGATACGCAGTATTTT.

The gene calls are TRBV7-8 and TRBJ2-1; 7 bases agree with TRBD2. With 1 base clipped from V and 10 bases from J, the junction kept 10 bases outside the gene matches. Per the germline V gene, CDR1 is SGHVS and CDR2 is FQNEAQ. This CDR3 comprises 15 residues. DNA for the CDR3: TGTGCCAGCAGCTTAGGACGGGCGGGAGTCTTCGAGCAGTTCTTC. Protein sequence: CASSLGRAGVFEQFF.

The gene calls are TRBV7-9 and TRBJ2-5; 10 bases are a match to TRBD2. The CDR3 extends over 17 amino acids. Germline loops: CDR1 SEHNR, CDR2 FQNEAQ (reference sequence). With 3 bases clipped from V and 5 bases from J, the junction kept 12 bases outside the gene matches. In nucleotides, the CDR3 is TGTGCCAGCAGCTTCGGGACTAGCGCCGGAGCAGTGGAGACCCAGTACTTC. Translating gives CASSFGTSAGAVETQYF. Supplemented by reference TRBV7-9 and TRBJ2-5, the full variable domain reads DTGVSQNPRHKITKRGQNVTFRCDPISEHNRLYWYRQTLGQGPEFLTYFQNEAQLEKSRLLSDRFSAERPKGSFSTLEIQRTEQGDSAMYLCASSFGTSAGAVETQYFGPGTRLLVL.

This chain links TRBV20-1 with TRBJ2-1; D is undetermined. Germline V CDR1 and CDR2: DFQATT, SNEGSKA (reference sequence). The CDR3 totals 14 residues. Trimming pared 3 bases from V and 8 bases from J, leaving 17 bases between. CDR3: CSARNVARSYEQFF. The CDR3 DNA is TGCAGTGCTAGGAACGTCGCTAGGAGTTATGAGCAGTTCTTC.

Only a few counts were recorded for this clonotype. The chain recombines TRBV10-3 with TRBJ2-3; 7 bases match TRBD2. This CDR3 comprises 17 residues. Germline values: CDR1 ENHRY, CDR2 SYGVKD. V trimming: 0 bases; J trimming: 1 base; junction bases outside the gene matches: 7. The chain's CDR3 is CAISESRLAPRTDTQYF. DNA of the CDR3: TGTGCCATCAGTGAGTCGCGACTAGCTCCCCGCACAGATACGCAGTATTTT.

This clonotype was detected only a few times. The rearrangement uses TRBV7-9 and TRBJ2-5; tentatively, D is TRBD2 (5 bases). The CDR3 runs 14 residues. The germline V and J ends were trimmed by 4 bases and 0 bases, with 9 bases remaining between them. Germline CDR1 reads SEHNR; CDR2 reads FQNEAQ (reference sequence). The CDR3 coding sequence is TGTGCCAGCAGCTCGGGCGGGTACCAAGAGACCCAGTACTTC. Its protein is CASSSGGYQETQYF.

This clonotype has more than one count but fewer than ten. The chain joins TRBV29-1 to TRBJ1-2; D is unclear. V was trimmed by 7 bases and J by 4 bases, leaving 16 bases between them. The V gene's germline CDR1 is SQVTM and CDR2 ANQGSEA. The CDR3 has 13 amino acids. CDR3 coding DNA: TGCAGCGCGGGGAACGGTGCGGGCTATGGCTACACCTTC. Residues: CSAGNGAGYGYTF.

This clonotype has a handful of counts. This chain uses TRBV7-2 with TRBJ2-1, with 7 bases aligning to TRBD2. V shed 5 bases, J shed 3 bases, and the junction held 13 bases outside the gene matches. CDR1 SGHTA and CDR2 FQGNSA come from the germline V gene. This CDR3 contains 17 residues. The CDR3 sequence is CASSPGVRVAGYNEQFF. CDR3 nucleotide sequence: TGTGCCAGCAGCCCGGGGGTGAGGGTAGCGGGCTACAATGAGCAGTTCTTC. The full variable domain, in which reference TRBV7-2 and TRBJ2-1 provide the parts outside the CDR3, is GAGVSQSPSNKVTEKGKDVELRCDPISGHTALYWYRQSLGQGLEFLIYFQGNSAPDKSGLPSDRFSAERTGGSVSTLTIQRTQQEDSAVYLCASSPGVRVAGYNEQFFGPGTRLTVL.

The chain couples TRBV3-1 to TRBJ2-1; 8 bases map to TRBD2. Losses at the gene ends were 0 bases for V and 5 bases for J; bases not matched to a gene: 12. This CDR3 spans 18 amino acids. Germline V lookup: CDR1 LGHDT, CDR2 YNNKEL (reference sequence). CDR3 in amino acids: CASSQDFPGGTSNNEQFF. CDR3 nucleotides: TGTGCCAGCAGCCAAGATTTCCCGGGAGGGACGTCGAACAATGAGCAGTTCTTC.

This chain uses TRBV20-1 with TRBJ1-6; TRBD1 agrees at 8 bases. Germline V gives CDR1 DFQATT, CDR2 SNEGSKA (reference sequence). J lost 8 bases, V lost 1 base, and 13 bases had no gene match. CDR3 length: 17 amino acids. The CDR3 DNA follows: TGCAGTGCTAGAGTTGATTCGCAGGGGGCATCGTATTCACCCCTCCACTTT. Protein: CSARVDSQGASYSPLHF.

This clonotype has only a few counts. The CDR3 region is CSARGRLFTEAFF. The CDR3, as DNA: TGCAGTGCTAGAGGCAGGTTGTTCACTGAAGCTTTCTTT. The chain has TRBV20-1 and TRBJ1-1, with D uncertain. Trimming stripped 1 base from V and 4 bases from J, with 10 bases between. The germline gives CDR1 DFQATT, CDR2 SNEGSKA (reference sequence). This CDR3 has 13 residues.

Here the CDR3 DNA reads TGTGCCAGCAGTTCTGGGACAGTTCAGCCCCAGCATTTT. Residues: CASSSGTVQPQHF. The chain recombines TRBV6-5 with TRBJ1-5, with 7 positions matching TRBD1. Trimming removed 4 bases from V and 6 bases from J; junction bases left unmatched: 3. Germline V gene data show CDR1 as MNHEY and CDR2 as SVGAGI. The CDR3 totals 13 residues.

V gene TRBV2 combines with J gene TRBJ1-4; D is undetermined. CDR1 is SNHLY, CDR2 FYNNEI, per germline. V was trimmed by 2 bases and J by 10 bases, leaving 8 bases between them. CDR3 length equals 12 residues. DNA of the CDR3: TGTGCCAGCAGTGAACTCCCTGGAAAACTGTTTTTT. Protein sequence: CASSELPGKLFF.

The chain employs TRBV24-1 and TRBJ2-2; D is ambiguous. The ends were cut back, 1 base at V and 1 base at J, with 12 bases in the middle. The CDR3 covers 17 residues. In germline, CDR1 is KGHDR, CDR2 SFDVKD. This chain's CDR3 is CATSDFGQALNTGELFF. CDR3 nucleotide sequence: TGTGCCACCAGTGATTTTGGTCAGGCGTTGAACACCGGGGAGCTGTTTTTT.

The V call is TRBV29-1, the J call TRBJ1-1; no clear D. The V gene's germline CDR1 is SQVTM and CDR2 ANQGSEA. V gave up 4 bases and J gave up 8 bases, with 14 bases separating them. The length of the CDR3 is 12 residues. The CDR3 protein is CSVAHAEDEAFF. CDR3 bases: TGCAGCGTTGCCCATGCAGAGGACGAAGCTTTCTTT.

In regard to this clonotype: At one boundary the junction diverges from the germline segment, which might be a read error. The J gene is TRBJ2-3, the V gene TRBV24-1, with unresolved D. The CDR3 is 14 amino acids. Germline-derived CDR1 and CDR2 are KGHDR and SFDVKD. The CDR3 nucleotides are TGTGCCACCGGTGATCCCCGTGGAGCGGATACGCAGTATTTT. Protein: CATGDPRGADTQYF.

Only a few counts were recorded for this clonotype. The chain combines TRBV28 with TRBJ2-3; 10 positions match TRBD2. The germline gives CDR1 MDHEN, CDR2 SYDVKM. V lost 4 bases, J lost 1 base, and 2 bases stayed unmatched. The CDR3 has 15 residues. The CDR3 DNA sequence: TGTGCCAGCAGTTGGACTAGCGGCCGCACAGATACGCAGTATTTT. Protein product: CASSWTSGRTDTQYF. The whole variable domain, remainder taken from reference TRBV28 and TRBJ2-3, is DVKVTQSSRYLVKRTGEKVFLECVQDMDHENMFWYRQDPGLGLRLIYFSYDVKMKEKGDIPEGYSVSREKKERFSLILESASTNQTSMYLCASSWTSGRTDTQYFGPGTRLTVL.

V is TRBV18 and J is TRBJ2-1; weak D call: TRBD2 (6 bases). V was trimmed by 2 bases and J by 1 base, leaving 9 bases between them. The CDR3 spans 15 residues. The germline V gene has CDR1 KGHSH and CDR2 LQKENI. The CDR3 loop reads CASSPRLESYNEQFF. The CDR3 region has the DNA TGTGCCAGCTCACCAAGACTAGAGTCCTACAATGAGCAGTTCTTC. The complete variable domain, with remaining parts taken from reference TRBV18 and TRBJ2-1, reads NAGVMQNPRHLVRRRGQEARLRCSPMKGHSHVYWYRQLPEEGLKFMVYLQKENIIDESGMPKERFSAEFPKEGPSILRIQQVVRGDSAAYFCASSPRLESYNEQFFGPGTRLTVL.

This clonotype appeared a few times. This chain links TRBV28 with TRBJ1-2, with D possibly TRBD1 on 5 matching bases. This CDR3 comprises 13 residues. The V end was cut by 6 bases, the J end by 6 bases, with 14 bases between. From germline, CDR1 is MDHEN and CDR2 SYDVKM. The CDR3, as DNA: TGTGCCAGCAGGCCAGGGTACACCAATGGCTACACCTTC. It yields the protein CASRPGYTNGYTF.